The present entry profiles one T cell receptor beta chain with its context. This clonotype came up a few times. The specificity of this receptor is unknown. Per-base quality was not reported, and no clone a single base away is much larger than it. This entry comes from a study of T-cell memory formation after mild COVID-19 (dated by TCRdb to 2020 to 2022). A note on the overall study: TCR sequence clusters from the two donors were found to be largely donor specific. Longitudinal TCRalpha and TCRbeta repertoire sequencing tracked T-cell clones expanding and contracting after mild COVID-19 in a couple of donors. Two young, previously healthy adult volunteers, one female and one male, were included in the cohort. On the study overall, not on this receptor specifically: Contracting CD4+ clones turned up mainly in the CM and EM memory subsets, whereas EMRA was where CD8+ clones were enriched. From day 15 to 85, contracting clones showed balanced CD4/CD8 phenotypes, whereas a second wave of clones that expanded from day 15 to 37 leaned towards CD4+. SARS-CoV-2 specificity of the second-wave clones peaking on day 37 was not confirmed. The detection of some responding clones in pre-infection memory suggests that pre-existing cross-reactive memory T cells joined the SARS-CoV-2 response. The study included only a couple of mild cases, and larger cohorts that include severe cases with pre-infection samples were judged to be necessary.

Counted from cysteine to phenylalanine, this CDR3 has 15 amino acids. Kept here is only the CDR3 DNA, which spans 45 bases and is read in frame from base 1. V gives up 3 bases and J gives up 10 bases, and the segment between their germline ends measures 18 bases. CDR1 LGHNA and CDR2 YNFKEQ are derived from the germline V gene. Sequencing was performed on an Illumina NovaSeq 6000. TCRalpha and TCRbeta cDNA libraries were constructed by 5'RACE with constant-segment primers, with sample barcodes and unique molecular identifiers being introduced. Trizol reagent was used to extract RNA from every sample. Libraries were amplified in two PCR steps, with a second sample barcode and Illumina TruSeq adapters added in the second step. The libraries were sequenced on an Illumina NovaSeq using 2 x 150 bp paired-end reads. In the paper's pipeline: With migec v1.2.7, reads were demultiplexed and then collapsed into UMI-guided consensus sequences. Using mixcr v2.1.11, the UMI consensuses were aligned to TRA and TRB V and J templates and assembled into clonotypes. Expanded or contracted clonotypes were those called significant by both edgeR and NoisET, with noise models trained on biological replicates. For edgeR calls, the thresholds were a false discovery rate-adjusted p below 0.01 and a log2 fold-change of 1. PCA with hierarchical clustering of max-normalized trajectories of the 1000 most abundant clonotypes was used as exploratory dynamics analysis. The CD4 or CD8 phenotype of responding clones was assigned using the separately sequenced CD4+ and CD8+ repertoires. Through fastp at Q25 and MiXCR, TCRdb rebuilt clones from the public reads, retaining in-frame beta chains. Every entry covers one CDR3 protein and lists the most common genes and DNA from its rows. None of the V and J calls come from the authors' own analysis; TCRdb made them. Counted in this sample were around 99,000 distinct CDR3 sequences; approximately 15% of them appeared once. The biggest ten clones account for around 43% of the sample.

Ficoll-Paque density gradient centrifugation was the method used to isolate PBMCs. Sequencing was performed on PBMCs or a T cell subset sorted from them (not recorded which). The sequence joins TRBV4-2 to TRBJ1-4; there is no confident call for the D gene. The TCR was taken from a man aged 18 to 29 who had mild COVID-19 (a few samples of this study predate the infection). The sample titles of this study are shuffled in the database, so cell type and time point are left out; the donor was told from shared clones. CDR3 protein: CASSHPGPRLAKLFF. The DNA reads as follows: TGTGCCAGCAGCCACCCGGGCCCAAGGCTCGCAAAACTGTTTTTT.